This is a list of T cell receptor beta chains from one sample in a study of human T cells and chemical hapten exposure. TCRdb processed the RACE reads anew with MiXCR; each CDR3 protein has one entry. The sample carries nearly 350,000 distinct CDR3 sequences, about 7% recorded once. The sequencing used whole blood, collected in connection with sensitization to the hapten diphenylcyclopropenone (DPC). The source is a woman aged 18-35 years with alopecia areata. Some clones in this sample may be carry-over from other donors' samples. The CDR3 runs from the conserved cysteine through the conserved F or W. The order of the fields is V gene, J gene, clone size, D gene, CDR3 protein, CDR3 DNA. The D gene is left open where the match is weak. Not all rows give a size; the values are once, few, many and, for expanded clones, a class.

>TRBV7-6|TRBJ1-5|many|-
CASSLIPPEVAVYSNQPQHF
TGTGCCAGCAGCTTAATCCCCCCTGAGGTGGCTGTCTATAGCAATCAGCCCCAGCATTTT
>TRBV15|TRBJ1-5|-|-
CATSSRAGNQPQHF
TGTGCCACCAGCAGCCGGGCCGGCAATCAGCCCCAGCATTTT
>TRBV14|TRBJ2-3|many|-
CASSQVWQGTQYF
TGTGCCAGCAGCCAAGTTTGGCAGGGTACGCAGTATTTT
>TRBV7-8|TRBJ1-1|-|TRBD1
CASSSLTGAGTEAFF
TGTGCCAGCAGCTCCCTCACAGGGGCTGGCACTGAAGCTTTCTTT
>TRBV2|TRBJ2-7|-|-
CASTHLTVNYEQYF
TGTGCCAGCACCCATTTGACAGTTAACTACGAGCAGTACTTC
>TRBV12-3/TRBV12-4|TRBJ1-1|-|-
CASSSTDMNTEAFF
TGTGCCAGCAGTTCGACGGATATGAACACTGAAGCTTTCTTT
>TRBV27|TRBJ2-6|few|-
CASSLGQRRSSGANVLTF
TGTGCCAGCAGTTTGGGCCAGCGAAGAAGCTCTGGGGCCAACGTCCTGACTTTC
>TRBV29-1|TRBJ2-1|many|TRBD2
CSAGTSGGGEQFF
TGCAGCGCCGGGACTAGCGGGGGAGGGGAGCAGTTCTTC
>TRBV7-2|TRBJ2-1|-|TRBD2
CASSPRTSGGAVEQFF
TGTGCCAGCAGCCCCAGGACTAGCGGGGGGGCCGTTGAGCAGTTCTTC
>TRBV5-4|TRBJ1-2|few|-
CASSSTVRGRNGGYTF
TGTGCCAGCAGTTCAACCGTCAGGGGACGTAATGGGGGCTACACCTTC
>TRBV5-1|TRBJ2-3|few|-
CASAGGRSTDTQYF
TGCGCCAGCGCCGGGGGCCGCAGCACAGATACGCAGTATTTT
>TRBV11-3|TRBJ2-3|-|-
CASSFARGTQFF
-
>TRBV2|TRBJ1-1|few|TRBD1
CASSEALDRGLVEAFF
TGTGCCAGCAGTGAAGCGCTGGACAGGGGGCTTGTTGAAGCTTTCTTT
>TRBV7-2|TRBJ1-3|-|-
CASSSSAPGLTIYF
TGTGCCAGCAGCTCTTCTGCGCCCGGACTTACCATATATTTT
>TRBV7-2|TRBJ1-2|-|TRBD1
CASSLIGNRPVGTAGYGYTF
TGTGCCAGCAGCTTAATAGGGAACCGACCGGTAGGGACAGCCGGTTATGGCTACACCTTC
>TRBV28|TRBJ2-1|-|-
CASSLKGHPYNEQFF
TGTGCCAGCAGTCTGAAGGGACATCCCTACAATGAGCAGTTCTTC
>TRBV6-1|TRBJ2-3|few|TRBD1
CASRLGQVSSTDTQYF
TGTGCCAGCAGATTGGGACAGGTCTCTAGCACAGATACGCAGTATTTT
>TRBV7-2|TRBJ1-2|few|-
CASSWGRGGYTF
TGTGCCAGCAGCTGGGGCCGCGGCGGCTACACCTTC
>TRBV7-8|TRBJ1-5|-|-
CASSLWAGNQPQHF
TGTGCCAGCAGCTTATGGGCAGGCAATCAGCCCCAGCATTTT
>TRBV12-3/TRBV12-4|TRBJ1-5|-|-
CASTPRGVDRPQHF
TGTGCCAGCACCCCTCGAGGGGTCGATCGGCCCCAGCATTTT
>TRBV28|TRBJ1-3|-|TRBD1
CASSLTGTGGRSGNTIYF
TGTGCCAGCAGTTTGACCGGGACAGGGGGCCGCTCTGGAAACACCATATATTTT
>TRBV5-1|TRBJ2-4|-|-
CASSLEGKGQKNIQYF
TGCGCCAGCAGCTTGGAAGGCAAGGGGCAGAAAAACATTCAGTACTTC
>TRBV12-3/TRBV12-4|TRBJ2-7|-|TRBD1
CASSSSRIPGQLFLDEQYF
TGTGCCAGCAGTTCTTCCCGGATTCCGGGACAGCTTTTTTTGGACGAGCAGTACTTC
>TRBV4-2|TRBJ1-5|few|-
CASSQVKDQPQHF
TGTGCCAGCAGCCAAGTAAAGGACCAGCCCCAGCATTTT
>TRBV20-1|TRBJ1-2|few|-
CSASSGSDGYTF
TGCAGTGCTAGTTCCGGGTCGGATGGCTACACCTTC
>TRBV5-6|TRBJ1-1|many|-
CASSPTGSQGTEAFF
TGTGCCAGCAGCCCTACCGGCTCTCAGGGGACTGAAGCTTTCTTT
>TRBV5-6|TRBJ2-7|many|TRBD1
CASSSYRDRAYEQYF
TGTGCCAGCAGCTCGTACCGGGACAGAGCCTACGAGCAGTACTTC
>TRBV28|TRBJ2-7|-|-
CASSPMLGTYEQYF
TGTGCCAGCAGTCCCATGCTCGGCACCTACGAGCAGTACTTC